One T cell receptor beta chain is described in this entry. The antigen remains unidentified. Patients were excluded for autoimmune disease history or systemic immunosuppression. The data were taken from a study of OX40 agonist ivuxolimab in advanced cancers. Study at large: Each dose-escalation patient presented with hepatocellular carcinoma, melanoma, renal cell or head and neck cancer. Study-level results: Certain nonresponding patients likewise had low normalized T-cell clonal expansion. Both CD4+ and CD8+ T cell populations in blood had undergone clonal expansion by week 6 at 0.1 to 3.0 mg/kg.

Assay used: immunoSEQ multiplex PCR; TCRdb lists only in-frame clones, some missing. This sample has 45,000 to 55,000 clones, with around 81% found just once. The germline V gene has CDR1 LNHDA and CDR2 SQIVND (reference sequence). CDR3 length: 11 amino acids. Between the trimmed V and J ends, which lost 3 bases and 3 bases, there was a span of 2 bases. The sequence came from an adult with an advanced solid tumor such as melanoma, head and neck, liver or kidney cancer. This chain uses TRBV19 with TRBJ1-1, with D uncertain. The sample was CD4+ or CD8+ T cells sorted from blood, taken in a trial of the OX40 agonist ivuxolimab. CDR3 loop: CASSIYTEAFF. DNA of the CDR3: TGTGCCAGTAGTATCTACACTGAAGCTTTCTTT.